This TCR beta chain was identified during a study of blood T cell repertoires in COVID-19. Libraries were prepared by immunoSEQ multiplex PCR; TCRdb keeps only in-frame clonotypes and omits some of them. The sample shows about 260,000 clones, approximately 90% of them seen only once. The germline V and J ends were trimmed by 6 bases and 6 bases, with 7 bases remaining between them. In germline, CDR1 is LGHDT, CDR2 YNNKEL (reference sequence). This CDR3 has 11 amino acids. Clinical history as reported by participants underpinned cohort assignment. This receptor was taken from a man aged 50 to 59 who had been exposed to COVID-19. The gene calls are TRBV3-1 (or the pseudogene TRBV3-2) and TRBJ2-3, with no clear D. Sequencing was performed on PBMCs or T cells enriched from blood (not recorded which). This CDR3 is CASSLRDTQYF. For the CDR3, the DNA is TGTGCCAGCAGTCTGAGGGATACGCAGTATTTT.